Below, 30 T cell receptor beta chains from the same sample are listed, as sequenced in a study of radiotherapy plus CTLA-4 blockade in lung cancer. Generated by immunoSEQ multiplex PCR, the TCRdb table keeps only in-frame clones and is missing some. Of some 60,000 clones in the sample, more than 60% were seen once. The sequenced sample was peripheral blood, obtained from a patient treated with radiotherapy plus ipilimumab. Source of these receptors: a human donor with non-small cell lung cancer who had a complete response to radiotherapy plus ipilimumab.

CDR3 DNA sequence: TGTGCCAGCAGCTACGGCTTCGGGGGACAGCCCCAGCATTTT. This gives the protein CASSYGFGGQPQHF. The genes are TRBV6-5 and TRBJ1-5; D perhaps matches TRBD1 (5 bases). The CDR3 runs to 14 residues. Germline CDR1 MNHEY, CDR2 SVGAGI. The germline V and J ends were trimmed by 6 bases and 7 bases, with 16 bases remaining between them.

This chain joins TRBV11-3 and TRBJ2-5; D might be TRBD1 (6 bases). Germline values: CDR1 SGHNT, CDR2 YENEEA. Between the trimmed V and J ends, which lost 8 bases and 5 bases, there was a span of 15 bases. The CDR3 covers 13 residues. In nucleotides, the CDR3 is TGTGCCAGCTCCGCCAGGGGTCGGGAGACCCAGTACTTC. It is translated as CASSARGRETQYF.

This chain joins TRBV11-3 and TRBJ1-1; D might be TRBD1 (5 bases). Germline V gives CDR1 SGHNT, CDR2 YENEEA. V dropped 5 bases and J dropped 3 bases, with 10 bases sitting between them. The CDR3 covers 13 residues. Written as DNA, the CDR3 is TGTGCCAGCAGCCCCGGAGGGGACACTGAAGCTTTCTTT. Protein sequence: CASSPGGDTEAFF.

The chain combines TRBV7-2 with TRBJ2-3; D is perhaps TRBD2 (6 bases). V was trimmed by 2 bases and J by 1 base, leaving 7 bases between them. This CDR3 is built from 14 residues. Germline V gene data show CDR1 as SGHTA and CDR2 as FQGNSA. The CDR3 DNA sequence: TGTGCCAGCAGCTTAAGGGAGGGCACAGATACGCAGTATTTT. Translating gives CASSLREGTDTQYF.

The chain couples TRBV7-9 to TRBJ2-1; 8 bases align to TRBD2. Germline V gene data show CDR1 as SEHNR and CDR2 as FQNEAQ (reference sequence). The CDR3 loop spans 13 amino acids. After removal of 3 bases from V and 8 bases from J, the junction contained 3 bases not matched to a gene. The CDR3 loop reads CASSFGGVDEQFF. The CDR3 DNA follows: TGTGCCAGCAGCTTCGGGGGGGTGGATGAGCAGTTCTTC.

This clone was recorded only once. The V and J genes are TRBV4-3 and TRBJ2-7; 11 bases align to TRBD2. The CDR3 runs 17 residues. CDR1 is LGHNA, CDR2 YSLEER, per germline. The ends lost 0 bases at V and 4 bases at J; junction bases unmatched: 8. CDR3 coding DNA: TGCGCCAGCAGCCAAGAAGACCTAGCGGGGGGCATTTACGAGCAGTACTTC. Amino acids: CASSQEDLAGGIYEQYF.

The CDR3 loop is CASSVTGGYTEAFF. The CDR3 DNA sequence: TGCGCCAGCAGCGTTACAGGGGGATACACTGAAGCTTTCTTT. V and J are TRBV5-1 and TRBJ1-1; 8 nucleotides match TRBD1. This CDR3 has 14 amino acids. The V gene's germline CDR1 is SGHRS and CDR2 YFSETQ. Trimming took 4 bases from V and 3 from J; bases not matched to a gene: 5.

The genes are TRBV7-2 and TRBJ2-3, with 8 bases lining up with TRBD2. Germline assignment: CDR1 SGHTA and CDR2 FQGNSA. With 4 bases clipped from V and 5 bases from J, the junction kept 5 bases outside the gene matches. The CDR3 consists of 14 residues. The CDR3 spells CASSSTGTRDTQYF. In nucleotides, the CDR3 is TGTGCCAGCAGCTCTACCGGGACTAGAGATACGCAGTATTTT.

CDR3 protein: CAWSRGTANYGYTF. CDR3 sequence (DNA): TGTGCCTGGAGTCGCGGTACGGCTAACTATGGCTACACCTTC. The J gene is TRBJ1-2, the V gene TRBV30; D is unresolved. V was shortened by 2 bases and J by 0 bases, with 10 bases between the two germline ends. In germline, CDR1 is GTSNPN, CDR2 SVGIG (reference sequence). There are 14 residues in the CDR3.

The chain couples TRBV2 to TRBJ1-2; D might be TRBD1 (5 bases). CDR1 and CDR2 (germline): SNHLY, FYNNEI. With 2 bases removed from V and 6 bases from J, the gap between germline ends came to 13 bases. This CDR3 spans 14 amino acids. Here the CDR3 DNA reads TGTGCCAGCAGTGAACAGCAGGGTCGAAATGGCTACACCTTC. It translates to CASSEQQGRNGYTF.

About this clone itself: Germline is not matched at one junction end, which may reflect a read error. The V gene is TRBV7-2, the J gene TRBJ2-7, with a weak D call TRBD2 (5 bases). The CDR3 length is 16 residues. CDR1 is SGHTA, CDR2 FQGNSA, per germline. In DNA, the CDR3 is TGTGCCGGCAGCTTAAGAGGCGGCGGCACGGGGAACGAGCAGTACTTC. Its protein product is CAGSLRGGGTGNEQYF.

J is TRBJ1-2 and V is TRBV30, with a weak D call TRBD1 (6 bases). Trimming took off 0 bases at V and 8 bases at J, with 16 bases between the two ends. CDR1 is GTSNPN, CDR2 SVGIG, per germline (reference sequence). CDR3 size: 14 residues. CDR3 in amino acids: CAWSVLAGEGGYTF. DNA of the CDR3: TGTGCCTGGAGTGTACTTGCAGGGGAGGGGGGCTACACCTTC.

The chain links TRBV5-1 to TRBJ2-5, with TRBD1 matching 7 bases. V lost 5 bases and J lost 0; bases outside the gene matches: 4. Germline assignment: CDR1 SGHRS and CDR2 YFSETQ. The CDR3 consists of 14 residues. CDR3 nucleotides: TGCGCCAGCAGAACCGGGACAGACCAAGAGACCCAGTACTTC. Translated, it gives CASRTGTDQETQYF. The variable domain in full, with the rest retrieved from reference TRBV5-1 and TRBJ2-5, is KAGVTQTPRYLIKTRGQQVTLSCSPISGHRSVSWYQQTPGQGLQFLFEYFSETQRNKGNFPGRFSGRQFSNSRSEMNVSTLELGDSALYLCASRTGTDQETQYFGPGTRLLVL.

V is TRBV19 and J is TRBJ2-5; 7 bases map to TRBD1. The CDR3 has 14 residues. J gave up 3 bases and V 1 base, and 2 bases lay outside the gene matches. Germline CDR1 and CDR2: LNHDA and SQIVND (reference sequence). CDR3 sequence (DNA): TGTGCCAGTAGTATAGTGGGGACAGAAGAGACCCAGTACTTC. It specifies CASSIVGTEETQYF.

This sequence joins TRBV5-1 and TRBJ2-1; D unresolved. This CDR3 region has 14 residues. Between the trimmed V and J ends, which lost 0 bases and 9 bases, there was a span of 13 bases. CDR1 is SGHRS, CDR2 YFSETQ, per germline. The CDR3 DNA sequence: TGCGCCAGCAGCTTGGAGCGAAGGCTGGGTGAGCAGTTCTTC. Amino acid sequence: CASSLERRLGEQFF. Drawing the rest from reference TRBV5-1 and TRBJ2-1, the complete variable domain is KAGVTQTPRYLIKTRGQQVTLSCSPISGHRSVSWYQQTPGQGLQFLFEYFSETQRNKGNFPGRFSGRQFSNSRSEMNVSTLELGDSALYLCASSLERRLGEQFFGPGTRLTVL.

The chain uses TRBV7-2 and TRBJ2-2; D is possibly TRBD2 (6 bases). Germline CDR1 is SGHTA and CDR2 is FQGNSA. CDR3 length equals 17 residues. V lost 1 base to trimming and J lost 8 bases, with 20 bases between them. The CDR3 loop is CASSLGWREPRGGELFF. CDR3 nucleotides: TGTGCCAGCAGCTTAGGGTGGAGGGAGCCTCGGGGGGGGGAGCTGTTTTTT.

CDR3 nucleotides: TGTGCCAGCACCTTGGACGGGGGGAATGAGCAGTTCTTC. Encoded protein: CASTLDGGNEQFF. The rearrangement uses TRBV6-5 and TRBJ2-1, with TRBD2 matching over 7 bases. The CDR3 spans 13 residues. Trimming at V came to 7 bases and at J to 7 bases, leaving 7 bases not matched to a gene. Germline-derived CDR1 and CDR2 are MNHEY and SVGAGI.

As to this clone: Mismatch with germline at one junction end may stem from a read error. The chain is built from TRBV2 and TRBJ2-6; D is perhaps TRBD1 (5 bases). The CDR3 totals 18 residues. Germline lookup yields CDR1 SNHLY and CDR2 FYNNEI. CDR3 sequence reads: CASSVAGQFRSRANVLTF. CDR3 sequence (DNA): TGTGCCAGCAGTGTCGCAGGGCAGTTTCGCTCTAGGGCCAACGTCCTGACTTTC.

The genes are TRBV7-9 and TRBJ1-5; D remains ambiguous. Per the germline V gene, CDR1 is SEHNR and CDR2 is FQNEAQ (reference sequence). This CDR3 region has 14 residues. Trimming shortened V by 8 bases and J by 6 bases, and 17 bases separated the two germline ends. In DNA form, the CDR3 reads TGTGCCAGCGGCCATTCAGGTACGGCTCAGCCCCAGCATTTT. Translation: CASGHSGTAQPQHF.

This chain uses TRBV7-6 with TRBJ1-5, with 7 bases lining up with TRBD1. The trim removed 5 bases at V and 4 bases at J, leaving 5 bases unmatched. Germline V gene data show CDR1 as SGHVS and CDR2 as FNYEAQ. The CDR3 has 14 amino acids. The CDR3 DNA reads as TGTGCCAGCAGCGGAGGGACAGTTAATCAGCCCCAGCATTTT. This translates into CASSGGTVNQPQHF.

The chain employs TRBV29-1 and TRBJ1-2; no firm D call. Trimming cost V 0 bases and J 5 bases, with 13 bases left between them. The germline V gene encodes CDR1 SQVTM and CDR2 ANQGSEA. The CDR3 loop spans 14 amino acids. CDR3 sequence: CSVEDSRRTYGYTF. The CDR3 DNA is TGCAGCGTTGAAGATAGTAGGAGGACGTATGGCTACACCTTC.

CDR3 DNA sequence: TGTGCCAGCAGATCAGGACAGGGAATAATGTTTGGTGGCTACACCTTC. Encoded protein: CASRSGQGIMFGGYTF. The chain carries TRBV7-2 and TRBJ1-2; the match to TRBD1 covers 8 bases. Germline V gene sequence: CDR1 SGHTA, CDR2 FQGNSA. This CDR3 is 16 amino acids long. V lost 6 bases, J lost 7 bases, and 16 bases stayed unmatched.

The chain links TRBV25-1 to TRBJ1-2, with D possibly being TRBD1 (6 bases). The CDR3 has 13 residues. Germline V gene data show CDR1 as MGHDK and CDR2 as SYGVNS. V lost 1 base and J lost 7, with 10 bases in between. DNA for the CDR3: TGTGCCAGCAGTGAATGGGAGGGGGGTGGCTACACCTTC. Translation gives CASSEWEGGGYTF.

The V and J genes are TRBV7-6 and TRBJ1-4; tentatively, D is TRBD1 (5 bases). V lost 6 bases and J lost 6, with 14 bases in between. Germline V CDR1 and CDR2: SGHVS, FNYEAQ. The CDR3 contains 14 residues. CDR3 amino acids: CASRSPGTDEKLFF. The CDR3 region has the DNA TGTGCCAGCAGATCCCCCGGGACTGATGAAAAACTGTTTTTT.

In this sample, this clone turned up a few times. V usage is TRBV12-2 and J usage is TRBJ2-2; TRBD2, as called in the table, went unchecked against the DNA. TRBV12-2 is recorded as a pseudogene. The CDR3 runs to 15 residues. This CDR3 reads CASRSLAGNTGELFF. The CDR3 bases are TGTGCAAGTCGCTCCTTAGCGGGTAATACCGGGGAGCTGTTTTTT.

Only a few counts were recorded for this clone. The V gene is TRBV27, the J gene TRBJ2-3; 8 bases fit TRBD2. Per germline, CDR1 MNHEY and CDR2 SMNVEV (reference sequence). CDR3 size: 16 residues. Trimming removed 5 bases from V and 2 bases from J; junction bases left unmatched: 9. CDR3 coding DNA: TGTGCCAGCAGTGGACTTAGCGGGGCTTTCACAGATACGCAGTATTTT. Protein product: CASSGLSGAFTDTQYF.

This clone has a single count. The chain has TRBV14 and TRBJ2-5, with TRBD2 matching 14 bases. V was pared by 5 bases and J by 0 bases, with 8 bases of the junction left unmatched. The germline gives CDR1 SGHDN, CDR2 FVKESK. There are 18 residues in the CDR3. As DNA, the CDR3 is TGTGCCAGCAGCGAATCCGGGACTAGCGGGAGTTACCAAGAGACCCAGTACTTC. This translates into CASSESGTSGSYQETQYF.

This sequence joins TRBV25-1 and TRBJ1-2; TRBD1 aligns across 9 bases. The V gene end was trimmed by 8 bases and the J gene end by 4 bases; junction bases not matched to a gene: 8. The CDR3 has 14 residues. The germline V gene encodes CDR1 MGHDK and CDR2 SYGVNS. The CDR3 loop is CASRPGDRVYGYTF. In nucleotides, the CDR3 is TGTGCCAGCCGCCCCGGGGACAGGGTCTATGGCTACACCTTC.

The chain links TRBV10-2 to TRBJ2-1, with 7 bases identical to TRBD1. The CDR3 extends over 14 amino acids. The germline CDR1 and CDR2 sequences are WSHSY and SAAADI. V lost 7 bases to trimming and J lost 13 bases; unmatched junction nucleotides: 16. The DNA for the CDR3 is TGCGCCAGCAAAGGTAACGACAGGGCTCAAACCCAGTTCTTC. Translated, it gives CASKGNDRAQTQFF.

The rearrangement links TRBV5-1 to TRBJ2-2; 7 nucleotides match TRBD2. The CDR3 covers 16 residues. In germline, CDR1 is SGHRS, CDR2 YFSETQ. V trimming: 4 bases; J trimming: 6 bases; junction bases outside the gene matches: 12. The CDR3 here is CASSPGGGGGAGELFF. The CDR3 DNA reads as TGCGCCAGCAGCCCAGGAGGAGGTGGGGGGGCCGGGGAGCTGTTTTTT.